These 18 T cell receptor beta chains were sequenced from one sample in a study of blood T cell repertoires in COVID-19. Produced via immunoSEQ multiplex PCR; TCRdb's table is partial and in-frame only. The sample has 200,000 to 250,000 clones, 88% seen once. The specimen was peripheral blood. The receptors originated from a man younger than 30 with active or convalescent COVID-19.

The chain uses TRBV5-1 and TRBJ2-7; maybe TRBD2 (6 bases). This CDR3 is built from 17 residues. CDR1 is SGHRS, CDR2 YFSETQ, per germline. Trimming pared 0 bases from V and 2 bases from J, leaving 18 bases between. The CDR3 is CASSLESAGLTPYEQYF. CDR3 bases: TGCGCCAGCAGCTTGGAATCCGCGGGACTTACCCCCTACGAGCAGTACTTC.

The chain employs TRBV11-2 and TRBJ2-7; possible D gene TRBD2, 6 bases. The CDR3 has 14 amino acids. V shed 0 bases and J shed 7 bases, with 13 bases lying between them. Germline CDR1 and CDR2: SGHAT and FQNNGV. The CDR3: CASSLDQGGLEQYF. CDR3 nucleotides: TGTGCCAGCAGCTTAGATCAAGGAGGGTTAGAGCAGTACTTC.

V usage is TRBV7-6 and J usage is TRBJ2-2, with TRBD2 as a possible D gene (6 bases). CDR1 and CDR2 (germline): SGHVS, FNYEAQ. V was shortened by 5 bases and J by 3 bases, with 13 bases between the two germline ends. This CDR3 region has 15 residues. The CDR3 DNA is TGTGCCAGCAGCAAGGGAGGACAAGACACCGGGGAGCTGTTTTTT. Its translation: CASSKGGQDTGELFF. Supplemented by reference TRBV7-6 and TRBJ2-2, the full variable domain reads GAGVSQSPRYKVTKRGQDVALRCDPISGHVSLYWYRQALGQGPEFLTYFNYEAQQDKSGLPNDRFSAERPEGSISTLTIQRTEQRDSAMYRCASSKGGQDTGELFFGEGSRLTVL.

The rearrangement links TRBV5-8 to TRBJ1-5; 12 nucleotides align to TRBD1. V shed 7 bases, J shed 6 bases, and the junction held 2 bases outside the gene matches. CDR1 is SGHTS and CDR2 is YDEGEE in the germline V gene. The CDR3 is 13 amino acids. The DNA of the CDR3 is TGTGCCAGCGGGACAGGGGGCCTTCAGCCCCAGCATTTT. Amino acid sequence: CASGTGGLQPQHF.

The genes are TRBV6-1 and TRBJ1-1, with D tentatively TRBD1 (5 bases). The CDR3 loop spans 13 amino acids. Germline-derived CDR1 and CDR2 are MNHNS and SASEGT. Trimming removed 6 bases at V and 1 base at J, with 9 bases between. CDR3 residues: CASSRQGNTEAFF. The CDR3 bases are TGTGCCAGCAGCCGGCAGGGGAACACTGAAGCTTTCTTT.

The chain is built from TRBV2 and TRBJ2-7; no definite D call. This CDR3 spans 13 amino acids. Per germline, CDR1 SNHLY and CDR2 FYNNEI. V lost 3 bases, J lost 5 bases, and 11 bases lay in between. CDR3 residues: CASSDGQNNEQYF. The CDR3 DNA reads TGTGCCAGCAGTGATGGTCAGAACAACGAGCAGTACTTC.

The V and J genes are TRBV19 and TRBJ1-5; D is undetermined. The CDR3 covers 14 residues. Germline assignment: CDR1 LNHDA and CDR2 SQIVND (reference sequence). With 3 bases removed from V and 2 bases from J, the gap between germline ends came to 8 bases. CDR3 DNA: TGTGCCAGTAGTATCCAACACGGCAATCAGCCCCAGCATTTT. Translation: CASSIQHGNQPQHF.

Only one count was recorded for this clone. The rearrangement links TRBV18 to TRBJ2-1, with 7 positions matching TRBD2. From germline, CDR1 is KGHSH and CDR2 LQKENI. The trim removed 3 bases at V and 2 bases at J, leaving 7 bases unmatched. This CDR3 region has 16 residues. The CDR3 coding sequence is TGTGCCAGCTCACCTCAAGCGGGACCCCCCTACAATGAGCAGTTCTTC. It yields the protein CASSPQAGPPYNEQFF.

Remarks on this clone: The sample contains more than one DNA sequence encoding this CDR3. The CDR3 spells CASSLSGNTEAFF. For the CDR3, the DNA is TGTGCCAGCAGCTTGTCGGGGAACACTGAAGCTTTCTTT. V is TRBV6-4 and J is TRBJ1-1; no clear D. V gave up 6 bases and J gave up 1 base, with 9 bases separating them. Germline V gene lookup returns CDR1 MRHNA and CDR2 SNTAGT. The CDR3 is made up of 13 amino acids.

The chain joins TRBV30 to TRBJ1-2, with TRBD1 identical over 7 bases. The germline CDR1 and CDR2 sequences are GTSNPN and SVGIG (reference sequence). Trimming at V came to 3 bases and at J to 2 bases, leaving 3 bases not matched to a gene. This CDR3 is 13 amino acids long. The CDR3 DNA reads TGTGCCTGGAGCGAGACAGGGAACTATGGCTACACCTTC. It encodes CAWSETGNYGYTF.

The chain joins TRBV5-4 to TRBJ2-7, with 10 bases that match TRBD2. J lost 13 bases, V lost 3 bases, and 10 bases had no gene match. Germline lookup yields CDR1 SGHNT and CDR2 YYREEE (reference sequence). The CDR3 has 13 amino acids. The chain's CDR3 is CASSSSMTSGPYF. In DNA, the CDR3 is TGTGCCAGCAGCTCGTCTATGACTAGCGGGCCCTACTTC.

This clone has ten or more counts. Written as DNA, the CDR3 is TGTGCCAGCAGGGGGCAGATGAACACTGAAGCTTTCTTT. This encodes CASRGQMNTEAFF. The chain is built from TRBV6-5 and TRBJ1-1; TRBD1 is a possible D gene (5 bases). Deletions cut 6 bases from V and 0 bases from J, with 8 bases between. The length of the CDR3 is 13 residues. Germline assignment: CDR1 MNHEY and CDR2 SVGAGI.

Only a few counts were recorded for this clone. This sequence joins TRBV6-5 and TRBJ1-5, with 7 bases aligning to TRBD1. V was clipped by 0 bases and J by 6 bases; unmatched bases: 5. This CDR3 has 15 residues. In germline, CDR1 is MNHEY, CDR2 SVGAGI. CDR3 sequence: CASSYSRQGLQPQHF. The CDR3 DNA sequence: TGTGCCAGCAGTTACTCAAGACAGGGTCTTCAGCCCCAGCATTTT.

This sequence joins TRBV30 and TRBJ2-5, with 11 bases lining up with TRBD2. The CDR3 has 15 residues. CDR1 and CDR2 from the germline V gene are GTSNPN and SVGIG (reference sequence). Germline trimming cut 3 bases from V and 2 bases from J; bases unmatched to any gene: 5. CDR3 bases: TGTGCCTGGAGATCGGGGACTAGCGGACAAGAGACCCAGTACTTC. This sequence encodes CAWRSGTSGQETQYF. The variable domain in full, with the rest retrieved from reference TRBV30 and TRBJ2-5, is SQTIHQWPATLVQPVGSPLSLECTVEGTSNPNLYWYRQAAGRGLQLLFYSVGIGQISSEVPQNLSASRPQDRQFILSSKKLLLSDSGFYLCAWRSGTSGQETQYFGPGTRLLVL.

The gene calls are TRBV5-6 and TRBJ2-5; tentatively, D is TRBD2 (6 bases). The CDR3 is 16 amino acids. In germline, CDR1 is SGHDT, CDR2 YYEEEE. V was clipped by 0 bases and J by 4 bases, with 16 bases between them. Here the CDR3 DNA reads TGTGCCAGCAGCTTGGTGGGCGGGGAGTACCCAGAGACCCAGTACTTC. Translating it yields CASSLVGGEYPETQYF. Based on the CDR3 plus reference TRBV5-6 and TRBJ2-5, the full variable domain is DAGVTQSPTHLIKTRGQQVTLRCSPKSGHDTVSWYQQALGQGPQFIFQYYEEEERQRGNFPDRFSGHQFPNYSSELNVNALLLGDSALYLCASSLVGGEYPETQYFGPGTRLLVL.

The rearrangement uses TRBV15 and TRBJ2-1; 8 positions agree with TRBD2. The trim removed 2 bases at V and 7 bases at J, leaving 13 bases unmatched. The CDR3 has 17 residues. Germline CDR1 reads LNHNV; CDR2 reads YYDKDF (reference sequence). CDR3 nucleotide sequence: TGTGCCACCAGCAGATCCCTTGCGGGGGGCTATGTGAATGAGCAGTTCTTC. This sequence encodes CATSRSLAGGYVNEQFF. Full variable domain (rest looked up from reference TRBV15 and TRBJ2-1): DAMVIQNPRYQVTQFGKPVTLSCSQTLNHNVMYWYQQKSSQAPKLLFHYYDKDFNNEADTPDNFQSRRPNTSFCFLDIRSPGLGDTAMYLCATSRSLAGGYVNEQFFGPGTRLTVL.

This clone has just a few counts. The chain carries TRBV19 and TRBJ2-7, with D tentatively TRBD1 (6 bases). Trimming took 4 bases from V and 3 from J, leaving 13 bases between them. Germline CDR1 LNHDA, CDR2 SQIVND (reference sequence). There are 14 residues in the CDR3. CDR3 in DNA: TGTGCCAGTAGTAACAACACAGGGTTCTACGAGCAGTACTTC. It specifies CASSNNTGFYEQYF.

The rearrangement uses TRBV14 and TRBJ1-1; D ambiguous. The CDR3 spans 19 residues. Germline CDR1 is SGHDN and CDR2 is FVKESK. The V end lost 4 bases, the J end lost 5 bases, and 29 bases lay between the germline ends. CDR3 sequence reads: CASSPRLVSGGMVWTEAFF. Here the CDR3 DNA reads TGTGCCAGCAGCCCCCGCCTTGTTTCGGGAGGCATGGTATGGACTGAAGCTTTCTTT.